This TCR beta chain was identified in a study of Ad26.COV2.S vaccination and SARS-CoV-2 variants. Overall study: Among those in the COV1001 Ad26.COV2.S trial arm was the donor. Study-wide results and limits: Breadth of non-spike TCRs did not differ between vaccinees and placebo recipients. Greater spike-specific TCR breadth was seen in vaccine recipients than in placebo recipients. Estimates derived from TCR breadth and depth analyses may have underestimated total T cell responses.

About this clone: Its antigen is undetermined.

Only in-frame clones appear in the TCRdb table, and some are missing; sequencing was by immunoSEQ multiplex PCR. Of 400,000 to 450,000 clones listed, over 75% were seen once; the top ten hold 9% to 15%. The treatment: 15 to 20 received Ad26.COV2.S at low or high dose, single or two shots; 5 received placebo; per-sample allocation not given. The investigators took samples on day 63 after the first vaccine or placebo injection. Germline V gives CDR1 MDHEN, CDR2 SYDVKM. V dropped 3 bases and J dropped 9 bases, with 10 bases sitting between them. The CDR3 contains 12 residues. The chain uses TRBV28 and TRBJ2-3; D not certain. The sequences come from peripheral blood, collected in a trial of Ad26.COV2.S vaccine versus placebo. This TCR came from a person aged 18-60 years who received the Ad26.COV2.S COVID-19 vaccine or a placebo. CDR3 sequence (DNA): TGTGCCAGCAGTTTGGTCGCATACACGCAGTATTTT. This sequence encodes CASSLVAYTQYF.